These 8 T cell receptor beta chains came from one sample sequenced in a study of blood T cell repertoires in COVID-19. Repertoires were generated with immunoSEQ multiplex PCR, while TCRdb's copy carries only in-frame clones and drops some. The table has 110,000 to 150,000 clones, roughly 79% seen once. Sequencing was performed on peripheral blood. These receptors came from a woman in her fifties or sixties with acute or convalescent COVID-19.

The chain uses TRBV19 and TRBJ1-3; D is possibly TRBD1 (5 bases). The CDR3 contains 16 residues. V was cut by 7 bases and J by 0 bases, with 16 bases left in between. Germline CDR1 LNHDA, CDR2 SQIVND (reference sequence). The CDR3 reads CASTAVGAHSGNTIYF. CDR3 nucleotides: TGTGCCAGTACCGCTGTTGGGGCCCACTCTGGAAACACCATATATTTT.

V gene TRBV13 combines with J gene TRBJ2-7; TRBD2 is a possible D gene (6 bases). Per the germline V gene, CDR1 is PRHDT and CDR2 is FYEKMQ (reference sequence). The CDR3 is 17 amino acids. The V end lost 4 bases, the J end lost 3 bases, and 22 bases lay between the germline ends. The CDR3 bases are TGTGCCAGCAGCTCCCGACTAGAACGTGGTAGGGGCTACGAGCAGTACTTC. Protein sequence: CASSSRLERGRGYEQYF. The full variable domain, rest sourced from reference TRBV13 and TRBJ2-7, is AAGVIQSPRHLIKEKRETATLKCYPIPRHDTVYWYQQGPGQDPQFLISFYEKMQSDKGSIPDRFSAQQFSDYHSELNMSSLELGDSALYFCASSSRLERGRGYEQYFGPGTRLTVT.

This sequence joins TRBV5-1 and TRBJ1-1, with D possibly being TRBD1 (6 bases). The germline V gene encodes CDR1 SGHRS and CDR2 YFSETQ. The CDR3 loop spans 14 amino acids. V lost 4 bases and J 1 base, leaving 11 bases between the germline ends. Here the CDR3 reads CASSTGQWNTEAFF. CDR3 DNA sequence: TGCGCCAGCAGCACTGGACAGTGGAACACTGAAGCTTTCTTT.

The chain combines TRBV27 with TRBJ2-1; 14 positions match TRBD2. V lost 6 bases, J lost 7 bases, and 11 bases stayed unmatched. The CDR3 is 17 residues long. The germline CDR1 and CDR2 sequences are MNHEY and SMNVEV (reference sequence). The CDR3 nucleotides read TGTGCCAGCAGCCGTGGCTTGGGACTAGCGGGAGCAAATGAGCAGTTCTTC. Its translation: CASSRGLGLAGANEQFF.

The chain joins TRBV28 to TRBJ2-7; 9 nucleotides match TRBD1. This CDR3 comprises 15 residues. Germline trimming cut 6 bases from V and 4 bases from J; bases unmatched to any gene: 10. Germline V gene data show CDR1 as MDHEN and CDR2 as SYDVKM. The CDR3 is CASRPPTGGGYEQYF. CDR3 coding DNA: TGTGCCAGCAGACCTCCGACAGGGGGAGGGTACGAGCAGTACTTC.

The chain links TRBV7-8 to TRBJ2-4; D uncertain. The CDR3 contains 17 residues. With 5 bases removed from V and 0 bases from J, the gap between germline ends came to 17 bases. Germline CDR1 SGHVS, CDR2 FQNEAQ. The CDR3 sequence: CASSLPRRVQAKNIQYF. CDR3 coding DNA: TGTGCCAGCAGCCTACCTCGTCGCGTCCAAGCCAAAAACATTCAGTACTTC.

The rearrangement joins TRBV7-9 to TRBJ2-1; TRBD2 is a possible D gene (5 bases). This CDR3 has 14 amino acids. With 1 base removed from V and 6 bases from J, the gap between germline ends came to 10 bases. The V gene's germline CDR1 is SEHNR and CDR2 FQNEAQ (reference sequence). The CDR3: CASSLEASLNEQFF. The DNA of the CDR3 is TGTGCCAGCAGCTTAGAGGCTAGCCTCAATGAGCAGTTCTTC.

A note on this clone: The sample holds other DNA sequences that translate to the same CDR3. This chain joins TRBV12-3 or TRBV12-4 and TRBJ1-5; D call uncertain. V was cut by 3 bases and J by 2 bases, with 5 bases left in between. The CDR3 covers 13 residues. CDR3 loop: CASSFSGNQPQHF. The DNA of the CDR3 is TGTGCCAGCAGTTTCAGCGGCAATCAGCCCCAGCATTTT.